The 22 T cell receptor beta chains below come from one sample, sequenced in a study of tumor and adjacent non-tumor tissue in lung cancer. This sample's RNA came from whole unsorted tissue. A modified ARM-PCR protocol with three rounds of nested PCR amplified TCRbeta. MiXCR, applied by TCRdb to the multiplex PCR reads, yields one record per CDR3 protein. This table has approximately 120,000 distinct CDR3 sequences, 60% to 70% appearing once. Sequencing was performed on lung tumor tissue. The receptors derive from a man aged 25-45 years with non-small cell lung cancer.

Note on this clonotype: One junction end does not reproduce the germline sequence, and a read error may be involved. The chain couples TRBV20-1 to TRBJ2-1, with D perhaps being TRBD1 or TRBD2 (5 bases each). In germline, CDR1 is DFQATT, CDR2 SNEGSKA (reference sequence). The CDR3 sequence is 16 residues long. In DNA form, the CDR3 reads TGCAGTGCTAGAGATCTCGCCCCGCGGGCCCAAGGGGAGCACTTCTTC. Amino acids: CSARDLAPRAQGEHFF.

This clonotype is labeled medium-sized (0.01 to 0.1%). The chain uses TRBV6-5 and TRBJ2-7; D may be TRBD1 (6 bases). The CDR3 extends over 15 amino acids. V gave up 0 bases and J gave up 7 bases, with 16 bases separating them. From germline, CDR1 is MNHEY and CDR2 SVGAGI. The CDR3 reads CASSYSGTSLLEQYF. The CDR3 DNA reads as TGTGCCAGCAGTTACTCCGGGACATCACTATTGGAGCAGTACTTC.

This clonotype was detected only a few times. A read error may explain this, as a much larger clone is one base away. The chain links TRBV20-1 to TRBJ2-5, with D possibly matching TRBD2 (6 bases). From germline, CDR1 is DFQATT and CDR2 SNEGSKA (reference sequence). CDR3 length: 14 amino acids. The CDR3 DNA follows: TGCAGTGCACAGGCCCTTGGCGGGAAAGAGACCCAGAACTTC. Translation: CSAQALGGKETQNF.

As regards this clonotype: An end of the junction differs from the germline gene, which may be a read error. The chain carries TRBV12-3 or TRBV12-4 and TRBJ2-2; tentatively, D is TRBD2 (5 bases). The CDR3 runs 14 residues. CDR3 sequence reads: CATSSPRGLSELFF. In DNA form, the CDR3 reads TGTGCCACCAGTTCGCCGCGAGGGCTGTCGGAGCTGTTTTTT.

A note on this clonotype: Possible read error: a much larger clone is one base away. The rearrangement uses TRBV6-1 and TRBJ2-7, with TRBD1 as a possible D gene (5 bases). The CDR3 consists of 14 residues. Germline loops: CDR1 MNHNS, CDR2 SASEGT. The CDR3 nucleotides are TGTGCCAGCAGTGAAGTGACAGCCAGGAACGAGCTGTACTTC. It specifies CASSEVTARNELYF.

Remarks on this clonotype: The junction and the germline gene differ at one end; a read error may be behind it. The chain carries TRBV6-1 and TRBJ1-2, with TRBD1 as a possible D gene (5 bases). The CDR3 is made up of 10 amino acids. Germline loops: CDR1 MNHNS, CDR2 SASEGT. The DNA of the CDR3 is TGTACCAGCAGGGAGGACGGCTACACCTTC. It encodes CTSREDGYTF.

Comment on this clonotype: This may stem from a read error, because a much larger clone lies one nucleotide away. V is TRBV10-2 and J is TRBJ2-7; tentative D call: TRBD1 (5 bases). Per germline, CDR1 WSHSY and CDR2 SAAADI. This CDR3 has 13 residues. The DNA of the CDR3 is TGCGTCACCTTCGAAAGGGGAAACTACGAGCAGTACTTC. As protein: CVTFERGNYEQYF.

Regarding this clonotype: A read error may explain this, as a much larger clone is one base away. The chain is built from TRBV20-1 and TRBJ2-1, with a weak D call TRBD2 (6 bases). This CDR3 region has 14 residues. The germline CDR1 and CDR2 sequences are DFQATT and SNEGSKA (reference sequence). V lost 6 bases to trimming and J lost 5 bases, with 17 bases between them. CDR3 bases: TGCAGTGCACAAAGCGGGTGGGCTCACAATGAGCAGTTCTTC. This encodes CSAQSGWAHNEQFF.

This clonotype showed up just a few times. Mismatch with germline at one junction end may stem from a read error. The chain recombines TRBV12-3 or TRBV12-4 with TRBJ1-3, with 7 nucleotides matching TRBD1. The CDR3 consists of 14 residues. In nucleotides, the CDR3 is TGTGCCACCAGTACGACAGGGCAAGAAAACACCATATATTTT. This encodes CATSTTGQENTIYF.

This clonotype was observed at least ten times. The chain employs TRBV5-4 and TRBJ1-4; D remains unclear. The CDR3 length is 15 residues. The germline V gene has CDR1 SGHNT and CDR2 YYREEE (reference sequence). The germline V and J ends were trimmed by 7 bases and 0 bases, with 13 bases remaining between them. The CDR3 region has the DNA TGTGCCAGCCGCAAGATGGATTCAACTAATGAAAAACTGTTTTTT. Its protein product is CASRKMDSTNEKLFF.

Note on this clonotype: One junction end disagrees with the germline gene, perhaps due to a read error. The CDR3 loop is CASSLGQTTGANKQFF. The CDR3 DNA reads as TGTGCCAGCAGCTTAGGGCAGACAACTGGGGCCAATAAGCAGTTTTTC. This chain connects TRBV11-2 to TRBJ2-1, with a weak D call TRBD1 (5 bases). The CDR3 extends over 16 amino acids. Germline assignment: CDR1 SGHAT and CDR2 FQNNGV.

J is TRBJ2-5 and V is TRBV20-1; 8 nucleotides match TRBD2. This CDR3 comprises 15 residues. Germline values: CDR1 DFQATT, CDR2 SNEGSKA (reference sequence). The CDR3 region has the DNA TGCGGTTTTCCGGGACTAGAGGGGCCTGCCGGGACCCAGTACTTC. Residues: CGFPGLEGPAGTQYF.

Regarding this clonotype: Because the CDR3 is missing its conserved closing phenylalanine or tryptophan, this is likely a read error. The V gene is TRBV20-1, the J gene TRBJ2-3, with D perhaps assigned TRBD1 or TRBD2 (5 bases each). The CDR3 spans 15 residues. Looked up from germline, CDR1 is DFQATT and CDR2 is SNEGSKA (reference sequence). This CDR3 is CSLFGTLTAGCLQYI. The CDR3 bases are TGCAGCTTATTTGGGACCCTTACGGCTGGGTGTTTGCAGTATATT.

This clonotype has only a few counts. The chain links TRBV5-4 to TRBJ2-3; 16 bases are shared with TRBD2. The CDR3 covers 18 residues. J was trimmed by 6 bases and V by 5 bases; bases with no gene match: 12. CDR1 is SGHNT and CDR2 is YYREEE in the germline V gene (reference sequence). The CDR3 reads CASSSGLAGGPESDTQYF. DNA for the CDR3: TGTGCCAGCAGTTCGGGACTAGCGGGGGGGCCAGAGTCGGATACGCAGTATTTT.

The V and J genes are TRBV7-9 and TRBJ2-3; TRBD2 agrees at 9 bases. V lost 1 base to trimming and J lost 2 bases; unmatched junction nucleotides: 4. The V gene's germline CDR1 is SEHNR and CDR2 FQNEAQ (reference sequence). The CDR3 is 16 amino acids. Here the CDR3 reads CASSLDLAGPTDTQYF. CDR3 nucleotides: TGTGCCAGCAGCTTAGATCTAGCGGGGCCCACAGATACGCAGTATTTT.

This clonotype was counted at least ten times. The chain uses TRBV29-1 and TRBJ2-2; either TRBD1 or TRBD2 may supply D (5 bases each). Germline lookup yields CDR1 SQVTM and CDR2 ANQGSEA. The CDR3 is made up of 13 amino acids. V lost 7 bases to trimming and J lost 8 bases, with 17 bases between them. For the CDR3, the DNA is TGCAGCGGGGGACGTGGTTCCACTGGGGAGCTGTTTTTT. Translation gives CSGGRGSTGELFF.

The chain couples TRBV4-3 to TRBJ2-7; maybe TRBD2 (6 bases). Trimming took off 6 bases at V and 4 bases at J, with 16 bases between the two ends. Germline V lookup: CDR1 LGHNA, CDR2 YSLEER. There are 14 residues in the CDR3. The CDR3 nucleotides read TGCGCCAGCAGTAGATCGGGGGATAGTTACGAGCAGTACTTC. Protein: CASSRSGDSYEQYF.

With respect to this clonotype: A read error may produce the germline difference seen at one junction end. This sequence joins TRBV11-2 and TRBJ2-7, with a tentative D call TRBD2 (6 bases). CDR1 is SGHAT and CDR2 is FQNNGV in the germline V gene. The CDR3 consists of 15 residues. The CDR3 here is CASSLESNGSSEQYF. The CDR3, as DNA: TGTGCCAGCAGCTTAGAGTCCAACGGGAGTAGCGAGCAATACTTC.

About this clonotype: This may stem from a read error, because a much larger clone lies one nucleotide away. This chain connects TRBV12-3 or TRBV12-4 to TRBJ2-1, with D hard to call. This CDR3 contains 15 residues. CDR3 loop: CACSLQRSSYNEQFF. CDR3 DNA sequence: TGTGCCTGCAGTCTACAGCGAAGTTCTTACAATGAGCAGTTCTTC.

As regards this clonotype: This sequence may be a read error, since a much larger clone differs from it by one base. The rearrangement links TRBV20-1 to TRBJ2-3; TRBD2 matches at 7 bases. This CDR3 comprises 16 residues. The V gene end was trimmed by 4 bases and the J gene end by 0 bases; junction bases not matched to a gene: 10. The germline V gene encodes CDR1 DFQATT and CDR2 SNEGSKA (reference sequence). The CDR3 region has the DNA TGCAGTGCTAAAGACCGGGTGCGGGGGAGCACAGATACGCAGTATTTT. This sequence encodes CSAKDRVRGSTDTQYF.

This clonotype was recorded a few times. A much larger clonotype is one base distant, so this may be a read error. The V call is TRBV6-5, the J call TRBJ1-1; D remains ambiguous. This CDR3 region has 17 residues. Per the germline V gene, CDR1 is MNHEY and CDR2 is SVGAGI. This chain's CDR3 is CTSSSLFGQYMNTEAFF. The CDR3, as DNA: TGTACCAGCAGCTCACTTTTTGGTCAATACATGAACACTGAAGCTTTCTTT.

The chain recombines TRBV29-1 with TRBJ2-7; no clear D. V shed 0 bases and J shed 3 bases, with 12 bases lying between them. Germline CDR1 SQVTM, CDR2 ANQGSEA. CDR3 length: 14 amino acids. Here the CDR3 DNA reads TGCAGCGTTGAAGAGGCGAATAATTTCTACGAGCAGTACTTC. Encoded protein: CSVEEANNFYEQYF.